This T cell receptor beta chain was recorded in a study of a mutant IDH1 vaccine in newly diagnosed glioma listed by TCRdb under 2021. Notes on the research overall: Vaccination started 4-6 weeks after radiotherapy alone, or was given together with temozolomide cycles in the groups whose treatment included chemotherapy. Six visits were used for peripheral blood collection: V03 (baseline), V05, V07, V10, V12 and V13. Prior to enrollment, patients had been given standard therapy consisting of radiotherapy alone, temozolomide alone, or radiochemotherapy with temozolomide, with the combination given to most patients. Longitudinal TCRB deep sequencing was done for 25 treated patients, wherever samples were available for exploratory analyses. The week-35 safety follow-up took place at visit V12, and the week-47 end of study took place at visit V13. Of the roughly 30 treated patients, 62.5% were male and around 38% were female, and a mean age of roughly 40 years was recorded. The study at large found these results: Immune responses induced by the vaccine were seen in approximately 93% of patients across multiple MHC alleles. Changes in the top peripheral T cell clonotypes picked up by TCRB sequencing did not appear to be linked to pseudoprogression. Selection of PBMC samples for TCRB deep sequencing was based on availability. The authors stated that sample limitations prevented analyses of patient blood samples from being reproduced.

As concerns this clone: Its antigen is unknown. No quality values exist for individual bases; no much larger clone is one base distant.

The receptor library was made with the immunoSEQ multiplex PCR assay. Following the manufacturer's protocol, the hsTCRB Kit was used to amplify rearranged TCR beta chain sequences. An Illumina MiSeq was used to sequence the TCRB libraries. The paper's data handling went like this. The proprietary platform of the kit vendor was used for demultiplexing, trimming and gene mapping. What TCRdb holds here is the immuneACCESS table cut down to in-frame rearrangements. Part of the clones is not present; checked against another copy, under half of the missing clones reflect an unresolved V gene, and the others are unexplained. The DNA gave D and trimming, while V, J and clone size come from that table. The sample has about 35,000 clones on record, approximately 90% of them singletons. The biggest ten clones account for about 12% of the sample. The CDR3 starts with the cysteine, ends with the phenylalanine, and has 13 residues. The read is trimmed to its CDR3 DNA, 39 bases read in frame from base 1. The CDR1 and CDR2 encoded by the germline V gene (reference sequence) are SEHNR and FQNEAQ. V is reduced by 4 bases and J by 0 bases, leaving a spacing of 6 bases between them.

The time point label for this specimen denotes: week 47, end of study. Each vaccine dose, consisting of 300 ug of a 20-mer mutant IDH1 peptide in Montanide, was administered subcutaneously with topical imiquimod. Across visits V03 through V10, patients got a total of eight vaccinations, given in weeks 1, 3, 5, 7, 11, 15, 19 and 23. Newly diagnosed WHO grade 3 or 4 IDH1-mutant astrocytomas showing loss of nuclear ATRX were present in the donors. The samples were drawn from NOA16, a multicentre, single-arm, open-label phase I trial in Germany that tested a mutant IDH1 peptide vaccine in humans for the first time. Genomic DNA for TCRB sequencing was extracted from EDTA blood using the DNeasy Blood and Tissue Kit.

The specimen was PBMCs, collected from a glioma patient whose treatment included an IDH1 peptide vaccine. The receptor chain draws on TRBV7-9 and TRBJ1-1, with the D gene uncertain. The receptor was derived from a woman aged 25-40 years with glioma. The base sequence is TGTGCCAGCAGCTCATATCTGAACACTGAAGCTTTCTTT. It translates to CASSSYLNTEAFF.